This TCR beta chain was recovered during a study of graft-versus-host responses after intestinal transplantation. For the study at large: Multivisceral, liver-intestinal, or isolated intestinal transplants were given to recipients. Recipients uniformly received anti-thymocyte globulin induction, followed by tacrolimus and steroids for about 3 years. Study-level results: Early declines in HvG clones that occurred post-transplant were associated with peak circulating GvH clone levels. The presence of high graft-versus-host to host-versus-graft clonal ratios in allografts characterized patients with graft-donor T cell macrochimerism.

V lost 4 bases and J lost 2, with 16 bases in between. The germline gives CDR1 SGHRS, CDR2 YFSETQ. The CDR3 runs 15 residues. To note about this clone: No antigen is known for it.

Some clones are missing from TCRdb's copy, which holds only in-frame ones; the method was immunoSEQ multiplex PCR. The sample records around 130,000 clones, approximately 94% being singletons. This sequence joins TRBV5-1 and TRBJ2-7, with D perhaps TRBD1 (6 bases). The TCR was taken from a human donor who received an intestinal transplant. The source was unstimulated CD4+ T cells sorted from spleen or lymph node cells, collected before intestinal transplant. CDR3 protein: CASSQRDTLTYEQYF. Written as DNA, the CDR3 is TGCGCCAGCAGCCAACGGGACACCCTAACCTACGAGCAGTACTTC.